This T cell receptor beta chain was recovered during a study of T cells after yellow fever vaccination. One entry per CDR3 protein results from TCRdb running MiXCR on the 5' RACE reads. Of roughly 250,000 distinct CDR3 sequences listed, over 10% were seen once; the top ten hold roughly 0.5%. V trimming: 5 bases; J trimming: 7 bases; junction bases outside the gene matches: 18. The germline V gene encodes CDR1 DFQATT and CDR2 SNEGSKA (reference sequence). The CDR3 contains 16 residues. The chain joins TRBV20-1 to TRBJ2-3; 7 nucleotides line up with TRBD2. This clonotype was obtained from a man younger than 40 who received the YFV17D yellow fever vaccine. The starting material was CD4+ T cells sorted from PBMCs, obtained 45 days after the yellow fever booster vaccination. CDR3 region: CSAFIGQGGKLNTQYF. CDR3 DNA: TGCAGTGCTTTTATCGGCCAGGGAGGGAAATTAAATACGCAGTATTTT.